One and the same sample provided the 17 T cell receptor beta chains below, sequenced in a study of T-cell memory formation after mild COVID-19. TCRdb ran MiXCR on the 5' RACE reads and lists one entry per CDR3 protein. The top ten hold about 8.6% of the sample, which has some 600,000 distinct CDR3 sequences, roughly 17% seen once. Input material: PBMCs or a T cell subset sorted from them (not recorded which). Every receptor here comes from an adult woman who had mild COVID-19 (a few samples of this study predate the infection). Cell type and time point are not known.

J is TRBJ2-1 and V is TRBV2; D may match TRBD1 or TRBD2 (5 bases each). Germline-derived CDR1 and CDR2 are SNHLY and FYNNEI. This CDR3 contains 18 residues. Trimming stripped 6 bases from V and 0 bases from J, with 21 bases between. The CDR3 DNA is TGTGCCAGCAGGACAGACGGGCAGCGGCAGAGCTCCTACAATGAGCAGTTCTTC. Its translation: CASRTDGQRQSSYNEQFF. Complete variable domain (other parts from reference TRBV2 and TRBJ2-1): EPEVTQTPSHQVTQMGQEVILRCVPISNHLYFYWYRQILGQKVEFLVSFYNNEISEKSEIFDDQFSVERPDGSNFTLKIRSTKLEDSAMYFCASRTDGQRQSSYNEQFFGPGTRLTVL.

This chain uses TRBV19 with TRBJ2-7; D remains unclear. V was shortened by 8 bases and J by 9 bases, with 20 bases between the two germline ends. This CDR3 is built from 13 residues. Germline lookup yields CDR1 LNHDA and CDR2 SQIVND (reference sequence). Here the CDR3 reads CASPGPGPPVQYF. The CDR3 DNA sequence: TGTGCCAGTCCCGGACCGGGTCCGCCGGTGCAGTACTTC.

The genes are TRBV4-3 and TRBJ2-1; 8 nucleotides match TRBD1. The CDR3 contains 18 residues. Germline lookup yields CDR1 LGHNA and CDR2 YSLEER. With 4 bases clipped from V and 0 bases from J, the junction kept 11 bases outside the gene matches. CDR3 nucleotide sequence: TGCGCCAGCAGCCTCTTGACAGGGGCCCTACCCTCCTACAATGAGCAGTTCTTC. Amino acid sequence: CASSLLTGALPSYNEQFF.

This clonotype was observed a handful of times. V gene TRBV29-1 combines with J gene TRBJ2-4; 11 positions match TRBD1. The germline V gene has CDR1 SQVTM and CDR2 ANQGSEA. After removal of 7 bases from V and 5 bases from J, the junction contained 7 bases not matched to a gene. The CDR3 runs 14 residues. DNA of the CDR3: TGCAGCGGTGGGACAGGGGGAAAGCAAAACATTCAGTACTTC. Protein product: CSGGTGGKQNIQYF.

The chain uses TRBV6-5 and TRBJ2-1; D remains unclear. Per the germline V gene, CDR1 is MNHEY and CDR2 is SVGAGI. The CDR3 is 11 amino acids. V was clipped by 7 bases and J by 5 bases, with 6 bases between them. The CDR3 DNA sequence: TGTGCCAGCAAGGCCCACAATGAGCAGTTCTTC. Translating gives CASKAHNEQFF.

This clonotype has a handful of counts. This rearrangement joins TRBV7-3 to TRBJ2-1, with 7 bases aligning to TRBD2. The V and J ends lost 5 bases and 8 bases, in that order; junction bases with no gene match: 12. CDR1 and CDR2 from the germline V gene are SGHTA and FQGTGA. The CDR3 is 15 residues long. The CDR3 nucleotides are TGTGCCAGCAGCCCCCAGGGAGGGCCTATGGATGAGCAGTTCTTC. It translates to CASSPQGGPMDEQFF. Complete variable domain (other parts from reference TRBV7-3 and TRBJ2-1): GAGVSQTPSNKVTEKGKYVELRCDPISGHTALYWYRQSLGQGPEFLIYFQGTGAADDSGLPNDRFFAVRPEGSVSTLKIQRTERGDSAVYLCASSPQGGPMDEQFFGPGTRLTVL.

V usage is TRBV20-1 and J usage is TRBJ2-3; D is unresolved. The CDR3 sequence is 14 residues long. V shed 1 base and J shed 0 bases, with 8 bases lying between them. The V gene's germline CDR1 is DFQATT and CDR2 SNEGSKA (reference sequence). The DNA of the CDR3 is TGCAGTGCTAGAGTACCGGCTAGCACAGATACGCAGTATTTT. Amino acids: CSARVPASTDTQYF.

Only a few counts were recorded for this clonotype. This chain links TRBV2 with TRBJ1-5; weak D call: TRBD1 (5 bases). CDR3 size: 14 residues. Per germline, CDR1 SNHLY and CDR2 FYNNEI. Trimming shortened V by 0 bases and J by 6 bases, and 9 bases separated the two germline ends. The CDR3 spells CASSEAQGLQPQHF. CDR3 nucleotide sequence: TGTGCCAGCAGTGAAGCCCAGGGCCTTCAGCCCCAGCATTTT.

V gene TRBV27 combines with J gene TRBJ1-6, with D possibly being TRBD1 (5 bases). The V and J ends lost 7 bases and 7 bases respectively, with 17 bases between them. Looked up from germline, CDR1 is MNHEY and CDR2 is SMNVEV (reference sequence). CDR3 length equals 15 residues. CDR3 in DNA: TGTGCCAGCACCCTCCGGGGCGGCCAAAATTCACCCCTCCACTTT. Its protein product is CASTLRGGQNSPLHF.

This clonotype was seen only a few times. V is TRBV5-4 and J is TRBJ2-2; 8 positions match TRBD1. This CDR3 is built from 16 residues. CDR1 and CDR2 (germline): SGHNT, YYREEE (reference sequence). Trimming removed 2 bases from V and 7 bases from J; junction bases left unmatched: 10. This chain's CDR3 is CASSFAGGLSDGELFF. CDR3 nucleotide sequence: TGTGCCAGCAGCTTCGCAGGGGGCTTAAGTGACGGGGAGCTGTTTTTT.

The table lists this clonotype with a few counts. The V and J genes are TRBV7-6 and TRBJ1-3, with D possibly matching TRBD1 (5 bases). The CDR3 contains 17 residues. The V end lost 0 bases, the J end lost 6 bases, and 18 bases lay between the germline ends. Germline V lookup: CDR1 SGHVS, CDR2 FNYEAQ. The CDR3 loop is CASSLAPPWDRQNTIYF. The CDR3 coding sequence is TGTGCCAGCAGCTTAGCGCCCCCCTGGGACCGTCAAAACACCATATATTTT.

This clonotype has just a few counts. The chain joins TRBV6-5 to TRBJ2-2; 7 nucleotides agree with TRBD2. Germline loops: CDR1 MNHEY, CDR2 SVGAGI. Trimming removed 6 bases from V and 5 bases from J; junction bases left unmatched: 6. CDR3 size: 14 residues. The chain's CDR3 is CASRAGRGTGELFF. DNA for the CDR3: TGTGCCAGCAGGGCCGGGCGGGGGACCGGGGAGCTGTTTTTT.

The chain is built from TRBV5-4 and TRBJ2-3, with 7 nucleotides matching TRBD2. V was clipped by 4 bases and J by 2 bases; unmatched bases: 10. The germline V gene encodes CDR1 SGHNT and CDR2 YYREEE (reference sequence). The CDR3 has 16 residues. The CDR3 spells CASSPRASGSTDTQYF. CDR3 in DNA: TGTGCCAGCAGCCCGCGGGCTAGCGGTTCCACAGATACGCAGTATTTT. The variable domain in full, completed from reference TRBV5-4 and TRBJ2-3, reads ETGVTQSPTHLIKTRGQQVTLRCSSQSGHNTVSWYQQALGQGPQFIFQYYREEENGRGNFPPRFSGLQFPNYSSELNVNALELDDSALYLCASSPRASGSTDTQYFGPGTRLTVL.

The sample holds a few counts of this clonotype. V and J are TRBV24-1 and TRBJ2-5; D ambiguous. The CDR3 has 16 residues. V was pared by 6 bases and J by 2 bases, with 18 bases between. Looked up from germline, CDR1 is KGHDR and CDR2 is SFDVKD. In DNA form, the CDR3 reads TGTGCCACCAGTCCAAGGGCCGGACGTTTTCAAGAGACCCAGTACTTC. Translating it yields CATSPRAGRFQETQYF.

This clonotype was seen at least ten times. The chain combines TRBV3-1 with TRBJ2-7, with TRBD2 matching over 10 bases. Trimming removed 5 bases from V and 7 bases from J; junction bases left unmatched: 5. CDR1 LGHDT and CDR2 YNNKEL come from the germline V gene (reference sequence). This CDR3 has 13 residues. The CDR3 DNA follows: TGTGCCAGCAGCGTACTAGCGGGGTTTGAGCAGTACTTC. Its protein product is CASSVLAGFEQYF.

V is TRBV7-2 and J is TRBJ2-7; D is possibly TRBD2 (6 bases). This CDR3 has 16 amino acids. Germline CDR1 is SGHTA and CDR2 is FQGNSA. Trimming cost V 1 base and J 7 bases, with 20 bases left between them. The CDR3 spells CASSLVSSGPAGEQYF. CDR3 bases: TGTGCCAGCAGCTTAGTTTCCTCGGGACCCGCGGGGGAGCAGTACTTC.

In this sample, this clonotype turned up a few times. The chain joins TRBV12-3 or TRBV12-4 to TRBJ2-7; the D gene is possibly TRBD2 (5 bases). V lost 3 bases and J 3 bases, leaving 12 bases between the germline ends. The length of the CDR3 is 14 residues. The CDR3 coding sequence is TGTGCCAGCAGTTTGATTGGACTCTTCTACGAGCAGTACTTC. It translates to CASSLIGLFYEQYF.